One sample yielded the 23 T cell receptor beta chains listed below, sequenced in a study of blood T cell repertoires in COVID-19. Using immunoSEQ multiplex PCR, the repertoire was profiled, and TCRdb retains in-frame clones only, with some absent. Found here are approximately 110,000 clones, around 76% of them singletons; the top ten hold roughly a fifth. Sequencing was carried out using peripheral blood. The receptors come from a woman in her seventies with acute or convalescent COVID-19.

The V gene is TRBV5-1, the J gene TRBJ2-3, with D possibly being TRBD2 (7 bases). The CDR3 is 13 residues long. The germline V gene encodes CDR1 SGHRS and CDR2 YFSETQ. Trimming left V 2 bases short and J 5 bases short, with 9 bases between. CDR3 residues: CASSFGGQDTQYF. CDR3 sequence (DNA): TGCGCCAGCAGCTTCGGGGGGCAAGATACGCAGTATTTT. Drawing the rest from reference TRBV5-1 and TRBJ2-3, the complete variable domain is KAGVTQTPRYLIKTRGQQVTLSCSPISGHRSVSWYQQTPGQGLQFLFEYFSETQRNKGNFPGRFSGRQFSNSRSEMNVSTLELGDSALYLCASSFGGQDTQYFGPGTRLTVL.

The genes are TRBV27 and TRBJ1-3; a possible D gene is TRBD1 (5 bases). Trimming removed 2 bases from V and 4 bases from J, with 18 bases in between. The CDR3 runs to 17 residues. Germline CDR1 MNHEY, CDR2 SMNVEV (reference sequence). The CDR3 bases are TGTGCCAGCAGTTTAACGCCCGCTAGGGGACTAGGAAACACCATATATTTT. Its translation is CASSLTPARGLGNTIYF.

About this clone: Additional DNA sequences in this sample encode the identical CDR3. CDR3 amino acids: CASSIGRGNTEAFF. The CDR3, as DNA: TGTGCCAGTAGTATAGGACGGGGGAACACTGAAGCTTTCTTT. The chain links TRBV19 to TRBJ1-1, with no clear D. The CDR3 runs to 14 residues. V was shortened by 1 base and J by 1 base, with 7 bases between the two germline ends. Germline V lookup: CDR1 LNHDA, CDR2 SQIVND (reference sequence).

Here the CDR3 DNA reads TGTGCCAGCAGCTTCGCACAGGGGAGCACCGGGGAGCTGTTTTTT. It translates to CASSFAQGSTGELFF. The V and J genes are TRBV7-2 and TRBJ2-2, with TRBD1 identical over 7 bases. Germline V gene sequence: CDR1 SGHTA, CDR2 FQGNSA. V was clipped by 3 bases and J by 4 bases; unmatched bases: 5. The CDR3 contains 15 residues.

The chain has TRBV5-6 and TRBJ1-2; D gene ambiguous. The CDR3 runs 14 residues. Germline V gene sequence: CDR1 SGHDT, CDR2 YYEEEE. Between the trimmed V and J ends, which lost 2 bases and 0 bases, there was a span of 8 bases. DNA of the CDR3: TGTGCCAGCAGCTTCCCTACGGCTAACTATGGCTACACCTTC. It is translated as CASSFPTANYGYTF.

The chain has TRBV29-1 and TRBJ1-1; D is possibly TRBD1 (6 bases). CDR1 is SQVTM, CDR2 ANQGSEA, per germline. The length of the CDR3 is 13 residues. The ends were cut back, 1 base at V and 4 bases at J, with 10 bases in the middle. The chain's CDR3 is CSVEGSGVTEAFF. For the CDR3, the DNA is TGCAGCGTTGAAGGCTCAGGGGTCACTGAAGCTTTCTTT.

CDR3 protein: CASSLAELGQTYTEAFF. The DNA for the CDR3 is TGTGCCAGCAGCTTGGCCGAACTGGGACAGACTTACACTGAAGCTTTCTTT. The genes are TRBV5-5 and TRBJ1-1, with 7 bases matching TRBD1. Losses at the gene ends were 0 bases for V and 3 bases for J; bases not matched to a gene: 11. The germline V gene has CDR1 SGHKS and CDR2 YYEKEE (reference sequence). The CDR3 loop spans 17 amino acids.

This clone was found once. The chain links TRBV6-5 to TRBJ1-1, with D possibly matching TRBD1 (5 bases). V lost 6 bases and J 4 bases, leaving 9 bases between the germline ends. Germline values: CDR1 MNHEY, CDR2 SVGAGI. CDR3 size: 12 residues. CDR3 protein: CASRQGITEAFF. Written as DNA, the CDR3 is TGTGCCAGCAGGCAGGGTATCACTGAAGCTTTCTTT.

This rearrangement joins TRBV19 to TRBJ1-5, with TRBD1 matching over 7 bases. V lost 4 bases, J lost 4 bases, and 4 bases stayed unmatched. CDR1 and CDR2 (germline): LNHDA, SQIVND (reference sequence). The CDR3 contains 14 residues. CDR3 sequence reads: CASSTTGPNQPQHF. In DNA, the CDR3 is TGTGCCAGTAGTACGACAGGGCCGAATCAGCCCCAGCATTTT. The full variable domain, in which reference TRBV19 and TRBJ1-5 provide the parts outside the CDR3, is DGGITQSPKYLFRKEGQNVTLSCEQNLNHDAMYWYRQDPGQGLRLIYYSQIVNDFQKGDIAEGYSVSREKKESFPLTVTSAQKNPTAFYLCASSTTGPNQPQHFGDGTRLSIL.

The CDR3 sequence: CASSPGVTGTQYF. Here the CDR3 DNA reads TGTGCCAGCAGTCCGGGGGTGACAGGGACGCAGTATTTT. The chain has TRBV6-5 and TRBJ2-3; tentative D call: TRBD1 (7 bases). This CDR3 contains 13 residues. Germline V gene data show CDR1 as MNHEY and CDR2 as SVGAGI. Trimming shortened V by 5 bases and J by 9 bases, and 15 bases separated the two germline ends.

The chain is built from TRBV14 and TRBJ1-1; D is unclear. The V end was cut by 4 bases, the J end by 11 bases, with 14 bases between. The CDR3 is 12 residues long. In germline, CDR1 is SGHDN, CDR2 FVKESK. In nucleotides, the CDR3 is TGTGCCAGCAGCCTCGGACCCGGCGGGGCTTTCTTT. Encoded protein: CASSLGPGGAFF.

The CDR3 loop is CASSLGVGAGWTQYF. The CDR3 nucleotides read TGTGCCAGCAGCTTAGGAGTTGGGGCGGGGTGGACCCAGTACTTC. The chain has TRBV7-9 and TRBJ2-5, with a possible D match to TRBD2 (6 bases). This CDR3 region has 15 residues. V was trimmed by 1 base and J by 7 bases, leaving 16 bases between them. The germline CDR1 and CDR2 sequences are SEHNR and FQNEAQ (reference sequence).

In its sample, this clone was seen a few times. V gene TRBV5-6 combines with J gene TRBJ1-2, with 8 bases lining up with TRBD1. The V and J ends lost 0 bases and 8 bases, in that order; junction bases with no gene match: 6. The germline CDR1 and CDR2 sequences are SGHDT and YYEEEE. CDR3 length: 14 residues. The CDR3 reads CASSLGRGRIGYTF. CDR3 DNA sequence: TGTGCCAGCAGCTTGGGCAGGGGGCGTATAGGCTACACCTTC.

The CDR3 coding sequence is TGCGCCAGCAGCTTGGGCCTGACAGGGATGAACACTGAAGCTTTCTTT. Translated, it gives CASSLGLTGMNTEAFF. The V and J genes are TRBV5-1 and TRBJ1-1, with 7 bases lining up with TRBD1. Germline V gene sequence: CDR1 SGHRS, CDR2 YFSETQ. The length of the CDR3 is 16 residues. V lost 0 bases and J lost 0; bases outside the gene matches: 5. Combining the CDR3 with reference TRBV5-1 and TRBJ1-1 gives the whole variable domain KAGVTQTPRYLIKTRGQQVTLSCSPISGHRSVSWYQQTPGQGLQFLFEYFSETQRNKGNFPGRFSGRQFSNSRSEMNVSTLELGDSALYLCASSLGLTGMNTEAFFGQGTRLTVV.

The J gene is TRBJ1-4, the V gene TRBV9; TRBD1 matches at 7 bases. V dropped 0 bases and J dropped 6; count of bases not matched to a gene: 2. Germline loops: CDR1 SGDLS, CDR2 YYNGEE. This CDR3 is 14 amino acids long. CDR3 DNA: TGTGCCAGCAGCGTAGGTGGGACAGATGAAAAACTGTTTTTT. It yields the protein CASSVGGTDEKLFF.

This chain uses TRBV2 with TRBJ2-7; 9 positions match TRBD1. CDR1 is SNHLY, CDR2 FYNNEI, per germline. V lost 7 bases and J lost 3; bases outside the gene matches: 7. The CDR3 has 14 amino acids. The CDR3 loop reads CASKRGQGIYEQYF. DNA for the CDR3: TGTGCCAGCAAACGGGGACAGGGAATCTACGAGCAGTACTTC.

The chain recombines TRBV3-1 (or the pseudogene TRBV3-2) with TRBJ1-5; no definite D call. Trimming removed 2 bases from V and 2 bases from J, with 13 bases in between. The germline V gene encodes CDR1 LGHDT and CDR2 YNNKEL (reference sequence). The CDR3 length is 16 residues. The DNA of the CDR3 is TGTGCCAGCAGCCAATACGCGGGAAGGGGCAATCAGCCCCAGCATTTT. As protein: CASSQYAGRGNQPQHF.

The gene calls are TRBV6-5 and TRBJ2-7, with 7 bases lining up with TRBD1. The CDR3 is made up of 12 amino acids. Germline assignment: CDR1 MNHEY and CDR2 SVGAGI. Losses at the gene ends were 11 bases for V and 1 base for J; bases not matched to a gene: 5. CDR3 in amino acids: CASGQPSYEQYF. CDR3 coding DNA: TGTGCCTCGGGACAGCCATCCTACGAGCAGTACTTC.

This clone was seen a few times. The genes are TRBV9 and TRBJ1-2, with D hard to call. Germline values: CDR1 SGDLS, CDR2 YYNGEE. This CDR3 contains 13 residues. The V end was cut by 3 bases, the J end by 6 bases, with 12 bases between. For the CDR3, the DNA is TGTGCCAGCAGCGACACCCCCGGGGATGGCTACACCTTC. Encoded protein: CASSDTPGDGYTF.

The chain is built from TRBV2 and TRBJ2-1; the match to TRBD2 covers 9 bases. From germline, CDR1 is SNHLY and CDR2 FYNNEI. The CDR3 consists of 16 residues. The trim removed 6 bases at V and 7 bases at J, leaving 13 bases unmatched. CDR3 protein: CASRDGAGGPVNEQFF. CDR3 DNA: TGTGCCAGCAGGGACGGAGCGGGGGGCCCGGTGAATGAGCAGTTCTTC.

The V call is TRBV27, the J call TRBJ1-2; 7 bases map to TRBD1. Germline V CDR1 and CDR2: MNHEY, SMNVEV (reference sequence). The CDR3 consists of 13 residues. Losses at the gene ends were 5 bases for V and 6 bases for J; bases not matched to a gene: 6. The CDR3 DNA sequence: TGTGCCAGCAGTCCGACAGGGTTGAATGGCTACACCTTC. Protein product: CASSPTGLNGYTF.

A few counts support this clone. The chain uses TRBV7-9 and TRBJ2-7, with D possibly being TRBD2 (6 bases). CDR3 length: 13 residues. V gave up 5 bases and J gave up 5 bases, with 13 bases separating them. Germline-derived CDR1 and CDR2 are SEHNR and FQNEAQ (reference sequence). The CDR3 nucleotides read TGTGCCAGCAGCCTCGGGACGGGGGACGAGCAGTACTTC. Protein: CASSLGTGDEQYF.

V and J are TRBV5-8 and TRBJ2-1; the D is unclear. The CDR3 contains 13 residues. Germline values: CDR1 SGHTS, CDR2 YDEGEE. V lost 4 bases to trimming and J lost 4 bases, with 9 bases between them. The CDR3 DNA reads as TGTGCCAGCAGCGGAGTTGGATACAATGAGCAGTTCTTC. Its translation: CASSGVGYNEQFF.